What follows are 5 T cell receptor beta chains derived from one specimen sequenced in a study of T cells in narcolepsy. Generated by immunoSEQ multiplex PCR, the TCRdb table keeps only in-frame clones and is missing some. The table shows some 17,000 clones, with over 75% occurring only once. The sample consisted of memory (CD45RA-) CD4+ T cells from blood. These receptors came from a human donor in good health.

The gene calls are TRBV19 and TRBJ1-2, with TRBD1 matching 7 bases. The CDR3 covers 12 residues. Germline V gene sequence: CDR1 LNHDA, CDR2 SQIVND (reference sequence). Trimming took 6 bases from V and 7 from J; bases not matched to a gene: 5. The CDR3 here is CASRRGQGGYTF. DNA of the CDR3: TGTGCCAGTAGGAGGGGGCAGGGTGGCTACACCTTC. Supplemented by reference TRBV19 and TRBJ1-2, the full variable domain reads DGGITQSPKYLFRKEGQNVTLSCEQNLNHDAMYWYRQDPGQGLRLIYYSQIVNDFQKGDIAEGYSVSREKKESFPLTVTSAQKNPTAFYLCASRRGQGGYTFGSGTRLTVV.

The gene calls are TRBV11-2 and TRBJ2-1; TRBD2 matches at 10 bases. CDR3 length: 16 residues. Per the germline V gene, CDR1 is SGHAT and CDR2 is FQNNGV. Trimming cost V 5 bases and J 10 bases; bases outside gene matches: 14. In nucleotides, the CDR3 is TGTGCCAGCAGCCCCCACGGTAGCGGGAGGTTAGGGGAGCAGTTCTTC. It codes for CASSPHGSGRLGEQFF.

The CDR3 DNA is TGTGCCAGCAGCCCCGGGACAAGGGGCAATCAGCCCCAGCATTTT. Translating it yields CASSPGTRGNQPQHF. The chain recombines TRBV5-5 with TRBJ1-5; weak D call: TRBD1 (6 bases). From germline, CDR1 is SGHKS and CDR2 YYEKEE (reference sequence). This CDR3 has 15 amino acids. The V gene lost 4 bases and the J gene lost 2 bases, with 13 bases spanning the gap. The whole variable domain, remainder taken from reference TRBV5-5 and TRBJ1-5, is DAGVTQSPTHLIKTRGQQVTLRCSPISGHKSVSWYQQVLGQGPQFIFQYYEKEERGRGNFPDRFSARQFPNYSSELNVNALLLGDSALYLCASSPGTRGNQPQHFGDGTRLSIL.

This sequence joins TRBV10-3 and TRBJ2-5, with 12 bases that match TRBD2. Germline loops: CDR1 ENHRY, CDR2 SYGVKD. This CDR3 is built from 15 residues. V was pared by 4 bases and J by 1 base, with 1 base of the junction left unmatched. CDR3 loop: CAISGLAGAQETQYF. For the CDR3, the DNA is TGTGCCATCAGTGGACTAGCGGGGGCCCAAGAGACCCAGTACTTC.

This clone was picked up a small number of times. The V gene is TRBV29-1, the J gene TRBJ2-3; 11 nucleotides agree with TRBD2. The CDR3 totals 16 residues. Germline-derived CDR1 and CDR2 are SQVTM and ANQGSEA. V lost 6 bases, J lost 7 bases, and 15 bases stayed unmatched. The CDR3 reads CSVSGLAGGGGYTQYF. For the CDR3, the DNA is TGCAGCGTGTCGGGGCTAGCGGGAGGAGGAGGGTATACGCAGTATTTT.